Each of the 2 T cell receptor beta chains below was sequenced from the same sample in a study of metastatic and nonmetastatic thyroid tumors. Thyroid surgery was performed in patients who had received no treatment beforehand. MiXCR reprocessed the PCR reads for TCRdb. In the table there are fewer than 25,000 clones, 20% to 25% of which are singletons. The sample taken for sequencing was blood. The origin of the receptors is a male donor with papillary thyroid cancer or a benign thyroid nodule (not recorded which). Some clones in this sample may be carry-over from other donors' samples.

Note on this clone: One junction end does not reproduce the germline sequence, and a read error may be involved. The DNA for the CDR3 is TGTGCCAGCAGGATGCATGGAGGTGGCTACGAGCAGTGCTTC. It is translated as CASRMHGGGYEQCF. The chain couples TRBV28 to TRBJ2-7, with D perhaps TRBD2 (5 bases). Germline CDR1 and CDR2: MDHEN and SYDVKM. This CDR3 has 14 amino acids.

The sample holds a few counts of this clone. The junction and the germline gene differ at one end; a read error may be behind it. The rearrangement links TRBV29-1 to TRBJ2-7; 7 positions match TRBD1. CDR1 is SQVTM and CDR2 is ANQGSEA in the germline V gene. The CDR3 has 13 amino acids. The CDR3 nucleotides are TGCAGCGTTGAAGAGGTACAGGACAGGAAGCAGCACTTC. Protein product: CSVEEVQDRKQHF.